Listed below are T cell receptor beta chains from one sample, sequenced in a study of OX40 agonist ivuxolimab in advanced cancers. Repertoires were generated with immunoSEQ multiplex PCR, while TCRdb's copy carries only in-frame clones and drops some. The sample includes tens of thousands of clones, approximately 86% of them seen just once. This material consisted of CD4+ or CD8+ T cells sorted from blood, taken in a trial of the OX40 agonist ivuxolimab. Receptors originate from an adult with an advanced solid tumor such as melanoma, head and neck, liver or kidney cancer. CDR3s include the opening cysteine and the closing phenylalanine or tryptophan. Each record gives: V gene, clone size, J gene, D gene, CDR3 DNA, CDR3 protein. A D gene is named only where the DNA matches it firmly. Clone size is given for some rows only: seen once, a few or many times, or a class if the clone is expanded.

v_gene: TRBV25-1; abundance: -; j_gene: TRBJ2-3; d_gene: -; CDR3nt: TGTGCCAGCAGTGAGGCGTCGCGGGATACGCAGTATTTT; CDR3aa: CASSEASRDTQYF
v_gene: TRBV15; abundance: -; j_gene: TRBJ2-2; d_gene: TRBD1; CDR3nt: TGTGCCACCAGCAGAGAGACAGGGTGGGGCCCCGGGGAGCTGTTTTTT; CDR3aa: CATSRETGWGPGELFF
v_gene: TRBV18; abundance: -; j_gene: TRBJ2-1; d_gene: TRBD2; CDR3nt: TGTGCCAGCGCCGGACTAGCGGGCAATGAGCAGTTCTTC; CDR3aa: CASAGLAGNEQFF
v_gene: TRBV5-1; abundance: few; j_gene: TRBJ2-3; d_gene: TRBD2; CDR3nt: TGCGCCAGCAGCCCTAGCGGGTACACAGATACGCAGTATTTT; CDR3aa: CASSPSGYTDTQYF
v_gene: TRBV2; abundance: -; j_gene: TRBJ2-3; d_gene: -; CDR3nt: TGTGCCAGCAGCGCCACACGGACGGCAGGGCAAGATACGCAGTATTTT; CDR3aa: CASSATRTAGQDTQYF
v_gene: TRBV6-4; abundance: -; j_gene: TRBJ2-1; d_gene: -; CDR3nt: TGTGCCAGCAGTGACGGTACCCACAATGAGCAGTTCTTC; CDR3aa: CASSDGTHNEQFF
v_gene: TRBV29-1; abundance: -; j_gene: TRBJ1-4; d_gene: -; CDR3nt: TGCAGCGTTTCTAGGGAGGATGAAAAACTGTTTTTT; CDR3aa: CSVSREDEKLFF
v_gene: TRBV11-2; abundance: once; j_gene: TRBJ2-2; d_gene: TRBD1; CDR3nt: TGTGCCGGATTGGCCGGGACAGGGAACACCGGGGAGCTGTTTTTT; CDR3aa: CAGLAGTGNTGELFF
v_gene: TRBV5-4; abundance: -; j_gene: TRBJ2-3; d_gene: TRBD2; CDR3nt: TGTGCCAGCAGCCTGGGTGGGACTAGGAGGGATACGCAGTATTTT; CDR3aa: CASSLGGTRRDTQYF
v_gene: TRBV7-2; abundance: once; j_gene: TRBJ1-5; d_gene: TRBD1; CDR3nt: TGTGCCAGCAGCCGCGGACAGGGGGCAAGCAATCAGCCCCAGCATTTT; CDR3aa: CASSRGQGASNQPQHF
v_gene: TRBV18; abundance: -; j_gene: TRBJ1-2; d_gene: -; CDR3nt: TGTGCCAGCTCACCGGGGGACGGCTACACCTTC; CDR3aa: CASSPGDGYTF
v_gene: TRBV28; abundance: -; j_gene: TRBJ2-2; d_gene: TRBD2; CDR3nt: TGTGCCAGCAGTTTGATAGCGGGAGTCGGCACCGGGGAGCTGTTTTTT; CDR3aa: CASSLIAGVGTGELFF
v_gene: TRBV18; abundance: -; j_gene: TRBJ1-3; d_gene: -; CDR3nt: TGTGCCAGCTCGCCCTTGGGGGTCATATCTATCGCTGGAAACACCATATATTTT; CDR3aa: CASSPLGVISIAGNTIYF
v_gene: TRBV19; abundance: -; j_gene: TRBJ1-5; d_gene: -; CDR3nt: TGTGCCAGTACTCCCCCAGGAAGGGGGGATAATCAGCCCCAGCATTTT; CDR3aa: CASTPPGRGDNQPQHF
v_gene: TRBV29-1; abundance: -; j_gene: TRBJ2-1; d_gene: TRBD1; CDR3nt: TGCAGCCTGACAGGGCCCGCCTTCAATGAGCAGTTCTTC; CDR3aa: CSLTGPAFNEQFF
v_gene: TRBV7-9; abundance: -; j_gene: TRBJ1-1; d_gene: TRBD1; CDR3nt: TGTGCCAGCAGCTTAGGCCCAGGGGGGATGAACACTGAAGCTTTCTTT; CDR3aa: CASSLGPGGMNTEAFF
v_gene: TRBV2; abundance: -; j_gene: TRBJ1-4; d_gene: TRBD1; CDR3nt: TGTGCCAGCAGGGACAGGGGGTCCTGGGGTGAAAAACTGTTTTTT; CDR3aa: CASRDRGSWGEKLFF
v_gene: TRBV28; abundance: -; j_gene: TRBJ2-2; d_gene: TRBD2; CDR3nt: TGTGCCAGCAGTATCACTAGCGGACCTAACACCGGGGAGCTGTTTTTT; CDR3aa: CASSITSGPNTGELFF
v_gene: TRBV28; abundance: few; j_gene: TRBJ2-6; d_gene: -; CDR3nt: TGTGCCAGCAGTTTATCTCGCCTTATCCGGACAGAAAAAATCTCTGGGGCCAACGTCCTGACTTTC; CDR3aa: CASSLSRLIRTEKISGANVLTF
v_gene: TRBV30; abundance: few; j_gene: TRBJ1-2; d_gene: -; CDR3nt: TGTGCCTGGAGTGTGGGGGTGGGGGGCTACACCTTC; CDR3aa: CAWSVGVGGYTF
v_gene: TRBV28; abundance: -; j_gene: TRBJ2-7; d_gene: -; CDR3nt: TGTGCCAGCAGCCGACTTGGCGGAGCAAACTCCTACGAGCAGTACTTC; CDR3aa: CASSRLGGANSYEQYF
v_gene: TRBV7-2; abundance: -; j_gene: TRBJ2-2; d_gene: -; CDR3nt: TGTGCCAGCACGGGGGAACCCTCCACCGGGGAGCTGTTTTTT; CDR3aa: CASTGEPSTGELFF
v_gene: TRBV5-7; abundance: -; j_gene: TRBJ2-7; d_gene: TRBD1; CDR3nt: TGTGCCAGCAGCCACTGGGACAGGGTGTACGAGCAGTACTTC; CDR3aa: CASSHWDRVYEQYF
v_gene: TRBV5-1; abundance: -; j_gene: TRBJ2-3; d_gene: -; CDR3nt: TGCGCCAGCAGCTTGGCCGGGATTAGCACAGATACGCAGTATTTT; CDR3aa: CASSLAGISTDTQYF
v_gene: TRBV2; abundance: -; j_gene: TRBJ1-4; d_gene: -; CDR3nt: TGTGCCAGCAGTGAATCGGCAGCACATAATGAAAAACTGTTTTTT; CDR3aa: CASSESAAHNEKLFF
v_gene: TRBV6-5; abundance: -; j_gene: TRBJ1-5; d_gene: -; CDR3nt: TGTGCCAGCAGTGTTACAGGGCGAGGAGGTCAGCCCCAGCATTTT; CDR3aa: CASSVTGRGGQPQHF
v_gene: TRBV7-9; abundance: -; j_gene: TRBJ2-3; d_gene: -; CDR3nt: TGTGCCAGCAGCTTAGCTGCCGACACAGATACGCAGTATTTT; CDR3aa: CASSLAADTDTQYF
v_gene: TRBV5-4; abundance: -; j_gene: TRBJ1-3; d_gene: -; CDR3nt: TGTGCCAGCAGCTTGGGCGTTAGCTCTGGAAACACCATATATTTT; CDR3aa: CASSLGVSSGNTIYF
v_gene: TRBV5-8; abundance: -; j_gene: TRBJ1-2; d_gene: -; CDR3nt: TGTGCCAGCAGCTTAGGCAGGGAGGTGTATGGCTACACCTTC; CDR3aa: CASSLGREVYGYTF
v_gene: TRBV28; abundance: -; j_gene: TRBJ1-2; d_gene: -; CDR3nt: TGTGCCAGCAAAAGGGGGTCACCGATGACTAACTATGGCTACACCTTC; CDR3aa: CASKRGSPMTNYGYTF
v_gene: TRBV7-8; abundance: once; j_gene: TRBJ1-5; d_gene: -; CDR3nt: TGTGCCAGCAGCCCACGACAGCCTTTTAGCAATCAGCCCCAGCATTTT; CDR3aa: CASSPRQPFSNQPQHF
v_gene: TRBV7-6; abundance: -; j_gene: TRBJ1-2; d_gene: -; CDR3nt: TGTGCCAGCAGCCTAGGGGCCGGTGAGAGAGGCTACACCTTC; CDR3aa: CASSLGAGERGYTF
v_gene: TRBV18; abundance: -; j_gene: TRBJ2-1; d_gene: TRBD2; CDR3nt: TGTGCCAGCTCAAAGACTAGCGGGAGATCCGACAATGAGCAGTTCTTC; CDR3aa: CASSKTSGRSDNEQFF
v_gene: TRBV10-3; abundance: -; j_gene: TRBJ2-7; d_gene: -; CDR3nt: TGTGCCATCAGCGCCGGCGTTAACAACTACGAGCAGTACTTC; CDR3aa: CAISAGVNNYEQYF
v_gene: TRBV18; abundance: few; j_gene: TRBJ1-5; d_gene: TRBD1; CDR3nt: TGTGCCAGCTCACAAGGACAGGGGAATCAGCCCCAGCATTTT; CDR3aa: CASSQGQGNQPQHF
v_gene: TRBV25-1; abundance: -; j_gene: TRBJ2-5; d_gene: TRBD1; CDR3nt: TGTGCCAGCAGAACAGGGGCGCGGGAGACCCAGTACTTC; CDR3aa: CASRTGARETQYF
v_gene: TRBV19; abundance: -; j_gene: TRBJ2-1; d_gene: -; CDR3nt: TGTGCCAGTAGTAAGGCAACGAGCTCCTACAATGAGCAGTTCTTC; CDR3aa: CASSKATSSYNEQFF
v_gene: TRBV18; abundance: -; j_gene: TRBJ2-3; d_gene: -; CDR3nt: TGTGCCAGCTCACCGGTAGCGGACACAGATACGCAGTATTTT; CDR3aa: CASSPVADTDTQYF
v_gene: TRBV2; abundance: -; j_gene: TRBJ1-5; d_gene: -; CDR3nt: TGTGCCAGCAGTGAGGGACCGAGCAATCAGCCCCAGCATTTT; CDR3aa: CASSEGPSNQPQHF